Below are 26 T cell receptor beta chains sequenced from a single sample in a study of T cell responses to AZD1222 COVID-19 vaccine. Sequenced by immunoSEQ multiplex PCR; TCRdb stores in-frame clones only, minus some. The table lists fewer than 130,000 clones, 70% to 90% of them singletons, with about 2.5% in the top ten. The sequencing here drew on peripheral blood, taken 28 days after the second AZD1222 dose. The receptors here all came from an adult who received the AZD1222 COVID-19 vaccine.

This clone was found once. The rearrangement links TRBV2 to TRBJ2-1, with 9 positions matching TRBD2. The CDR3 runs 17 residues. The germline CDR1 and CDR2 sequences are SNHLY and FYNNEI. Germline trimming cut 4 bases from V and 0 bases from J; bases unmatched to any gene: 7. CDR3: CASSGETSGSSYNEQFF. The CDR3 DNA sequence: TGTGCCAGCAGTGGAGAGACTAGCGGTAGCTCCTACAATGAGCAGTTCTTC.

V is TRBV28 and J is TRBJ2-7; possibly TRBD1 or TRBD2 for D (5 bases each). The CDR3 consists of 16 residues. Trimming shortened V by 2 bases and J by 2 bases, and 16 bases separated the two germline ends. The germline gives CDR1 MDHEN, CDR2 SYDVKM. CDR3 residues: CASSLIFRDDTYEQYF. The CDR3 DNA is TGTGCCAGCAGTTTAATTTTTCGGGACGACACCTACGAGCAGTACTTC.

The CDR3 DNA sequence: TGCGCCAGCAGCCAAGGGGACAGGGGGGAGGACACCGGGGAGCTGTTTTTT. Translating gives CASSQGDRGEDTGELFF. This chain links TRBV4-3 with TRBJ2-2, with 11 positions matching TRBD1. The V and J ends lost 1 base and 3 bases, in that order; junction bases with no gene match: 4. From germline, CDR1 is LGHNA and CDR2 YSLEER. The CDR3 contains 17 residues.

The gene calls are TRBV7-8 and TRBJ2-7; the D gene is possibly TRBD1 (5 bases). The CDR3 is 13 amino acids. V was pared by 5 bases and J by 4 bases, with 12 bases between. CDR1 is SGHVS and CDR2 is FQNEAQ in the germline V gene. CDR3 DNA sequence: TGTGCCAGCAGCCCCCGGACAAGTTACGAGCAGTACTTC. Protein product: CASSPRTSYEQYF.

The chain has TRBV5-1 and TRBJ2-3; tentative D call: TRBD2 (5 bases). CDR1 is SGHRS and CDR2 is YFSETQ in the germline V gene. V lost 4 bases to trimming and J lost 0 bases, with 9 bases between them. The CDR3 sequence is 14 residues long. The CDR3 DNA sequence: TGCGCCAGCAGCGCGGACTCTAGCACAGATACGCAGTATTTT. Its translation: CASSADSSTDTQYF.

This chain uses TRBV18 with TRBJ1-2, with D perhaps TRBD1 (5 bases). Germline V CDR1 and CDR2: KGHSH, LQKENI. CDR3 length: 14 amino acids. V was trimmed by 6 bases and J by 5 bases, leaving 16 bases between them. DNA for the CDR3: TGTGCCAGCTCGCGCGGGACCCAAATTTATGGCTACACCTTC. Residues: CASSRGTQIYGYTF.

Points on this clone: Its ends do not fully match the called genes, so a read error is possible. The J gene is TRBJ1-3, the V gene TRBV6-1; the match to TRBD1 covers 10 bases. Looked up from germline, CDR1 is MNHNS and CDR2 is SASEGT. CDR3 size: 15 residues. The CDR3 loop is CASSERDRGGSTIYF. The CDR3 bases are TGTGCCAGCAGTGAACGGGACAGGGGTGGAAGCACCATATATTTT.

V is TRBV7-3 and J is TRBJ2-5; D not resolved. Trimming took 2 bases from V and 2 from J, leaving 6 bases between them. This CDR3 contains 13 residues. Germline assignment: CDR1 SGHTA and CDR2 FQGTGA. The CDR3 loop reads CASSLSAQETQYF. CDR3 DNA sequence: TGTGCCAGCAGCTTATCCGCACAAGAGACCCAGTACTTC. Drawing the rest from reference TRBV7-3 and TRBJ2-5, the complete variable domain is GAGVSQTPSNKVTEKGKYVELRCDPISGHTALYWYRQSLGQGPEFLIYFQGTGAADDSGLPNDRFFAVRPEGSVSTLKIQRTERGDSAVYLCASSLSAQETQYFGPGTRLLVL.

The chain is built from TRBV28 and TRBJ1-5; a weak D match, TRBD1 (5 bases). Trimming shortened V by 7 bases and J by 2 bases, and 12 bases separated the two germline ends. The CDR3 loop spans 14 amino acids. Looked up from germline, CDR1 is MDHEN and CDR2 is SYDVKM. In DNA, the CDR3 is TGTGCCAGCACCTCGCGGGGCGGCAATCAGCCCCAGCATTTT. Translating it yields CASTSRGGNQPQHF.

The CDR3 here is CAWSVQGARREQFF. The CDR3 nucleotides are TGTGCCTGGAGTGTACAGGGGGCGAGACGTGAGCAGTTCTTC. V usage is TRBV30 and J usage is TRBJ2-1, with 9 bases that match TRBD1. Germline V gene data show CDR1 as GTSNPN and CDR2 as SVGIG (reference sequence). J gave up 9 bases and V 0 bases, and 6 bases lay outside the gene matches. The CDR3 is made up of 14 amino acids. Full variable domain (remainder filled in from reference TRBV30 and TRBJ2-1): SQTIHQWPATLVQPVGSPLSLECTVEGTSNPNLYWYRQAAGRGLQLLFYSVGIGQISSEVPQNLSASRPQDRQFILSSKKLLLSDSGFYLCAWSVQGARREQFFGPGTRLTVL.

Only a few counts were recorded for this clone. The CDR3 region is CASSWGGGNYGYTF. CDR3 bases: TGCGCCAGCAGCTGGGGTGGGGGTAACTATGGCTACACCTTC. V gene TRBV5-1 combines with J gene TRBJ1-2; possible D gene TRBD1, 5 bases. The CDR3 has 14 amino acids. The V gene lost 3 bases and the J gene lost 1 base, with 10 bases spanning the gap. Germline loops: CDR1 SGHRS, CDR2 YFSETQ. Combining the CDR3 with reference TRBV5-1 and TRBJ1-2 gives the whole variable domain KAGVTQTPRYLIKTRGQQVTLSCSPISGHRSVSWYQQTPGQGLQFLFEYFSETQRNKGNFPGRFSGRQFSNSRSEMNVSTLELGDSALYLCASSWGGGNYGYTFGSGTRLTVV.

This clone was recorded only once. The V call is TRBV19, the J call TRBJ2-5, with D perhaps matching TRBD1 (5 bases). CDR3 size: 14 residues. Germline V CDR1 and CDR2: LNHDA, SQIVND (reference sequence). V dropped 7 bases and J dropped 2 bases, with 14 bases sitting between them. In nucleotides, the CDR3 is TGTGCCAGTAAAAGGACAACCTCGCAAGAGACCCAGTACTTC. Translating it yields CASKRTTSQETQYF.

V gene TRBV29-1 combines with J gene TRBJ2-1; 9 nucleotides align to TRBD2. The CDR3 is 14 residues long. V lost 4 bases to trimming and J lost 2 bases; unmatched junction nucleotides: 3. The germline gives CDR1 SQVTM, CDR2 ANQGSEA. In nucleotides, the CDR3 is TGCAGCGTTGTAGGCGGGAGGGCCTACAATGAGCAGTTCTTC. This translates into CSVVGGRAYNEQFF.

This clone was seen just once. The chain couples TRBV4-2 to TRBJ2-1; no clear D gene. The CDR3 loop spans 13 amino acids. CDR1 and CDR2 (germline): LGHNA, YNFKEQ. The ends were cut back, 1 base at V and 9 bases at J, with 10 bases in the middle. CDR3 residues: CASSQGLTTEQFF. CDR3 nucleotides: TGTGCCAGCAGCCAAGGGCTAACGACTGAGCAGTTCTTC.

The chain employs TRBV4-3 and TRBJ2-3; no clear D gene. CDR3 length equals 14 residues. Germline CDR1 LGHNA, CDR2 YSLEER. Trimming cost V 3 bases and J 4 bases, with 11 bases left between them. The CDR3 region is CASSQDRLSDTQYF. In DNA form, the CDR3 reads TGCGCCAGCAGCCAGGATAGATTGTCAGATACGCAGTATTTT.

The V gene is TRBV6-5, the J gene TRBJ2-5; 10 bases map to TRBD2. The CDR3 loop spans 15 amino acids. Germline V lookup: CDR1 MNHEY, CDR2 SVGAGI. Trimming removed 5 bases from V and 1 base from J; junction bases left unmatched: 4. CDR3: CASSQREGPQETQYF. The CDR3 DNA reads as TGTGCCAGCAGTCAGCGGGAGGGGCCCCAAGAGACCCAGTACTTC.

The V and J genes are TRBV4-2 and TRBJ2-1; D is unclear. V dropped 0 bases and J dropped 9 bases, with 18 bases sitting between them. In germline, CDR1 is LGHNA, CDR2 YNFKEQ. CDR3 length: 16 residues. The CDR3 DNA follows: TGTGCCAGCAGCCAAGATCGATCATTCCGAGCTTCTGAGCAGTTCTTC. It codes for CASSQDRSFRASEQFF.

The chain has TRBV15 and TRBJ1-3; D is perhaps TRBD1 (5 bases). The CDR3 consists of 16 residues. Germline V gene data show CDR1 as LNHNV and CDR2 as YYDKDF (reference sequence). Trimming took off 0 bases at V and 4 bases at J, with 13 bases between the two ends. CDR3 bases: TGTGCCACCAGCAGAGATTTTGGGGACGGAGGAAACACCATATATTTT. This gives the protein CATSRDFGDGGNTIYF.

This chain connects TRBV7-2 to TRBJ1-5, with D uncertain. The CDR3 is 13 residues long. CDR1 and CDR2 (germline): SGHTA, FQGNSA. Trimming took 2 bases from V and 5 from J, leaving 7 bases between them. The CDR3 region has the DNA TGTGCCAGCAGCTTAACATCAGATCAGCCCCAGCATTTT. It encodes CASSLTSDQPQHF.

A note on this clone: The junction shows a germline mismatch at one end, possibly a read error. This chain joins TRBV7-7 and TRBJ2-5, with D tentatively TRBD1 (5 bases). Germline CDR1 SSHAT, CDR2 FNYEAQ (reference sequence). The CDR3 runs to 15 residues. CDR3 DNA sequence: TGTGCTAGCAGCTTAGGGGTAGGGCAGCAAGAGACCCAGTACTTC. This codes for CASSLGVGQQETQYF.

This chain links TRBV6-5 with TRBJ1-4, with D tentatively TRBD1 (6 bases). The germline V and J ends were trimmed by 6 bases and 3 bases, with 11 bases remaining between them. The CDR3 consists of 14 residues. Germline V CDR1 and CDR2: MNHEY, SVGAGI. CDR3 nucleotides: TGTGCCAGCAGGGCAGGGGCGGCTAATGAAAAACTGTTTTTT. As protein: CASRAGAANEKLFF.

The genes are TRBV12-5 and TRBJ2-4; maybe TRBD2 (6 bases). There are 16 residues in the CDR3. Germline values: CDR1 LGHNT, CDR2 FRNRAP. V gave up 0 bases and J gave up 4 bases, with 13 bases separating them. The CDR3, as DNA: TGTGCTAGTGGTTTGGTAAGGAGGGAGGTAAAAAACATTCAGTACTTC. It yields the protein CASGLVRREVKNIQYF.

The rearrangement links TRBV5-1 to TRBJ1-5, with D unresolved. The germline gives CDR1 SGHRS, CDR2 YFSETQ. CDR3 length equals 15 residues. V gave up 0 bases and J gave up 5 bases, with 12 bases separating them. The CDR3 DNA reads TGCGCCAGCAGCTTGGGTCCTTGGGCGGATCAGCCCCAGCATTTT. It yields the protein CASSLGPWADQPQHF.

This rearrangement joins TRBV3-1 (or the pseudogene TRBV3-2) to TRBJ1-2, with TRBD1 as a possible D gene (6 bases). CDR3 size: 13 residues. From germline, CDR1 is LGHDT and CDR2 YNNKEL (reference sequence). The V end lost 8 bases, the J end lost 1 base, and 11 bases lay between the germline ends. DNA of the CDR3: TGTGCCAGCGCCTCAGGGGTTAACTATGGCTACACCTTC. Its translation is CASASGVNYGYTF.

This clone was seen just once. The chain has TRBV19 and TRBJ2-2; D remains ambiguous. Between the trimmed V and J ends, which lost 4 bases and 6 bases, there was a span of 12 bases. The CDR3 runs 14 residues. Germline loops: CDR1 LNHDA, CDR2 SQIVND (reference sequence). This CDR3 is CASSKAVYPGELFF. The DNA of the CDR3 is TGTGCCAGTAGTAAGGCGGTATACCCCGGGGAGCTGTTTTTT. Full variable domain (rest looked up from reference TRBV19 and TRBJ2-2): DGGITQSPKYLFRKEGQNVTLSCEQNLNHDAMYWYRQDPGQGLRLIYYSQIVNDFQKGDIAEGYSVSREKKESFPLTVTSAQKNPTAFYLCASSKAVYPGELFFGEGSRLTVL.

The CDR3 loop reads CSGKTENTEAFF. The CDR3 DNA reads TGCAGCGGTAAAACTGAGAACACTGAAGCTTTCTTT. The chain joins TRBV29-1 to TRBJ1-1, with D uncertain. CDR3 size: 12 residues. Germline V gene sequence: CDR1 SQVTM, CDR2 ANQGSEA. The V end lost 7 bases, the J end lost 1 base, and 10 bases lay between the germline ends.